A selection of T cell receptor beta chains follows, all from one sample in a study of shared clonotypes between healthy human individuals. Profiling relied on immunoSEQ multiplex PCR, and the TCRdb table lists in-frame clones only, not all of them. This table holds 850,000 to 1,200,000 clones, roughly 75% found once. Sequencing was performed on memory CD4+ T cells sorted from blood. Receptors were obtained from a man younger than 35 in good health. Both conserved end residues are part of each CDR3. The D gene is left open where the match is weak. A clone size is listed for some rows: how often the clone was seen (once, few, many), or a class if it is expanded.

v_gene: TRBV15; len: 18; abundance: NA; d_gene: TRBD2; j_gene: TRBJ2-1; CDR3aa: CATSRDRLAGITTNEQFF; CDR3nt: TGTGCCACCAGCAGAGACCGACTAGCGGGGATAACGACCAATGAGCAGTTCTTC
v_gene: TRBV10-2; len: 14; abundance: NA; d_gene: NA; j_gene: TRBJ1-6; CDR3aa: CASSDLEQDSPLHF; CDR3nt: TGCGCCAGCAGTGATTTGGAGCAAGATTCACCCCTCCACTTT
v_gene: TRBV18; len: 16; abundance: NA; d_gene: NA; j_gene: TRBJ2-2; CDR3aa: CASSPPVGARTGELFF; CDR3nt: TGTGCCAGCTCACCTCCAGTAGGAGCCCGTACCGGGGAGCTGTTTTTT
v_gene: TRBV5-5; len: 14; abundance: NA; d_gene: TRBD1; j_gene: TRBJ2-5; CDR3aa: CASSLRGGGETQYF; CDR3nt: TGTGCCAGCAGCTTGCGAGGGGGCGGAGAGACCCAGTACTTC
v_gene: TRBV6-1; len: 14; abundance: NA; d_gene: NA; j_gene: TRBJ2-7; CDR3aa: CASSEGMRGDEQYF; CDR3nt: TGTGCCAGCAGTGAAGGTATGAGGGGAGACGAGCAGTACTTC
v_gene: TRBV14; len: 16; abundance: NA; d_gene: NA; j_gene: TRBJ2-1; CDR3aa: CAVSRRGNGEANEQFF; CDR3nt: TGTGCTGTATCCAGGAGGGGAAACGGAGAGGCCAATGAGCAGTTCTTC
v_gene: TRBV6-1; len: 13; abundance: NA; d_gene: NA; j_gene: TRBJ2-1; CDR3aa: CASSVQGFTEQFF; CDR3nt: TGTGCCAGCAGTGTCCAAGGGTTCACTGAGCAGTTCTTC
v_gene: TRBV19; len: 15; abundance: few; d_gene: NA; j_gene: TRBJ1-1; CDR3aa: CARALGDPRNTEAFF; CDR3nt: TGTGCCAGGGCTTTGGGGGATCCCAGGAACACTGAAGCTTTCTTT
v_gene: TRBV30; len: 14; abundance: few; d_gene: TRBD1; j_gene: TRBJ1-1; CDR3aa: CAWSPQGAYTEAFF; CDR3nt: TGTGCCTGGAGTCCACAGGGGGCGTACACTGAAGCTTTCTTT
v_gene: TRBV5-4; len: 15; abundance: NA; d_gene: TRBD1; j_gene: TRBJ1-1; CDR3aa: CASSFSTGGNTEAFF; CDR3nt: TGTGCCAGCAGCTTTTCAACAGGGGGGAACACTGAAGCTTTCTTT
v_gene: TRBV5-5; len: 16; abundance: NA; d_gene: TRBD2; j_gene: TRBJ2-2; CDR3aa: CASSRGLAGATGELFF; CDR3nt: TGTGCCAGCAGCAGGGGACTAGCGGGAGCCACCGGGGAGCTGTTTTTT
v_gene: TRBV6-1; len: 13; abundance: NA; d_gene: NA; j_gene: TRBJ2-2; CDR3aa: CASSPQGPGELFF; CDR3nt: TGTGCCAGCAGCCCACAGGGACCCGGGGAGCTGTTTTTT
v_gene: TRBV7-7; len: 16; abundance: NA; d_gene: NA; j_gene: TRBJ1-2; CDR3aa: CASSVQGRASNYGYTF; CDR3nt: TGTGCTAGCAGCGTCCAAGGAAGGGCGTCTAACTATGGCTACACCTTC
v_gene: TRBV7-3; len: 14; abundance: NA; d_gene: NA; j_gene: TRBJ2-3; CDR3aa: CASSLRTAADTQYF; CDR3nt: TGTGCCAGCAGCTTAAGGACAGCAGCAGATACGCAGTATTTT
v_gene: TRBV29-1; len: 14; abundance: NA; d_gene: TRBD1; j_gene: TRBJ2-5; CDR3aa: CSVEGTGYQETQYF; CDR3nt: TGCAGCGTCGAGGGGACAGGTTACCAAGAGACCCAGTACTTC
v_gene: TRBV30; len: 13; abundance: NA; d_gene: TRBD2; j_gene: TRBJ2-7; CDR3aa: CAWSVIAGVPQYF; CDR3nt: TGTGCCTGGAGTGTAATAGCGGGAGTCCCGCAGTACTTC
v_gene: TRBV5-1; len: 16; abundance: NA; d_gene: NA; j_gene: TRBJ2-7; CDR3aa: CASSLAPMDFSYEQYF; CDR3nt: TGCGCCAGCAGCTTGGCCCCCATGGACTTCTCCTACGAGCAGTACTTC
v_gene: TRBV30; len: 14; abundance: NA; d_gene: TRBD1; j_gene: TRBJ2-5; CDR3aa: CAWRRAGGGETQYF; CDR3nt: TGTGCCTGGAGAAGGGCAGGGGGTGGGGAGACCCAGTACTTC
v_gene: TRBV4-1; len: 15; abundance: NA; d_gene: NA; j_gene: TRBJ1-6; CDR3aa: CASSERRGSGSPLHF; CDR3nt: TGCGCCAGCAGCGAAAGGCGGGGTTCAGGATCACCCCTCCACTTT
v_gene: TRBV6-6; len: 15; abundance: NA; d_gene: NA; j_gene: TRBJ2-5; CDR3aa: CASSYSEGGGETQYF; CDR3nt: TGTGCCAGCAGTTACTCGGAAGGGGGTGGGGAGACCCAGTACTTC
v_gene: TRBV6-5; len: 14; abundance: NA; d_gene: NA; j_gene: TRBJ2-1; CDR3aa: CASSRSIGNSEQFF; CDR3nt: TGTGCCAGCAGCAGATCAATTGGGAACAGTGAGCAGTTCTTC
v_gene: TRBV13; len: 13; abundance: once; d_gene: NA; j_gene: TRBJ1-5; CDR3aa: CASSMQGIGPQHF; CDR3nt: TGTGCCAGCAGCATGCAGGGGATTGGGCCCCAGCATTTT
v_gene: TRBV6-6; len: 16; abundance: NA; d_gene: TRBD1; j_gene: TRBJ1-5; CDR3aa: CASTALNRGLNQPQHF; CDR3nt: TGTGCCAGCACTGCCCTCAACAGGGGGCTCAATCAGCCCCAGCATTTT
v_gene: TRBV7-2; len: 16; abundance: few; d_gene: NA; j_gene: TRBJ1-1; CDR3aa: CASSPSGSPVRTEAFF; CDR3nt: TGTGCCAGCAGCCCCAGTGGTTCCCCAGTTCGCACTGAAGCTTTCTTT
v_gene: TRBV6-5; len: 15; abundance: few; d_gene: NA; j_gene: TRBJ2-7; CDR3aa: CASSYSSAARSEQYF; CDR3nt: TGTGCCAGCAGTTACTCCTCGGCGGCTCGTAGTGAGCAGTACTTC
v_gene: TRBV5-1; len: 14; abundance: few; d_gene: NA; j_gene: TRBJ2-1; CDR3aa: CASSGGGGPDEQFF; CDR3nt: TGCGCCAGCTCCGGAGGGGGGGGACCCGATGAGCAGTTCTTC
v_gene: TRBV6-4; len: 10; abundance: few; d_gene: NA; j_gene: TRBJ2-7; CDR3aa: CASGHYEQYF; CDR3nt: TGTGCCAGCGGGCACTACGAGCAGTACTTC